This passage covers 31 T cell receptor beta chains from one sample sequenced in a study of shared clonotypes between healthy human individuals. Using immunoSEQ multiplex PCR, the repertoire was profiled, and TCRdb retains in-frame clones only, with some absent. The table lists 2,500,000 or so clones, 93% of them singletons. The specimen was naive CD4+ T cells from PBMCs. Specified subset: CD45RA+ positively selected. Source of these receptors: a man aged 18 to 29 in good health. Some clones in this sample may be carry-over from other donors' samples.

The V call is TRBV30, the J call TRBJ2-7; 8 bases are a match to TRBD2. The CDR3 is 17 residues long. Per germline, CDR1 GTSNPN and CDR2 SVGIG (reference sequence). J gave up 4 bases and V 0 bases, and 14 bases lay outside the gene matches. The CDR3 DNA is TGTGCCTGGAGTGTACTAGCGGCCGCCCTGGGCCGGTACGAGCAGTACTTC. It encodes CAWSVLAAALGRYEQYF.

Worth noting for this clone: Other nucleotide sequences from this sample produce the same CDR3. The V call is TRBV20-1, the J call TRBJ1-2; D not resolved. This CDR3 has 11 residues. Germline V CDR1 and CDR2: DFQATT, SNEGSKA (reference sequence). Trimming removed 3 bases from V and 1 base from J, with 3 bases in between. The CDR3 loop is CSASGNYGYTF. The CDR3 DNA is TGCAGTGCTAGCGGTAACTATGGCTACACCTTC.

This chain connects TRBV7-2 to TRBJ2-2; 8 bases match TRBD2. This CDR3 is built from 16 residues. CDR1 is SGHTA, CDR2 FQGNSA, per germline. Trimming cost V 1 base and J 6 bases; bases outside gene matches: 7. CDR3 region: CASSLEASGSAGELFF. The DNA of the CDR3 is TGTGCCAGCAGCTTAGAAGCCAGCGGGAGTGCCGGGGAGCTGTTTTTT.

The J gene is TRBJ2-5, the V gene TRBV5-6; D gene unclear. Germline CDR1 reads SGHDT; CDR2 reads YYEEEE. The CDR3 length is 13 residues. Trimming removed 2 bases at V and 4 bases at J, with 9 bases between. The CDR3 here is CASSFFPRETQYF. The CDR3, as DNA: TGTGCCAGCAGCTTTTTCCCCCGAGAGACCCAGTACTTC.

The V call is TRBV2, the J call TRBJ1-2; D gene unclear. Deletions cut 7 bases from V and 14 bases from J, with 20 bases between. The CDR3 is 12 amino acids. CDR1 is SNHLY, CDR2 FYNNEI, per germline. This CDR3 is CASTPSSLAKTF. CDR3 in DNA: TGTGCCAGCACCCCATCATCGCTAGCGAAAACCTTC.

Concerning this clone: Other nucleotide sequences from this sample produce the same CDR3. The CDR3 loop is CSVGQGTDTQYF. DNA for the CDR3: TGCAGCGTTGGGCAGGGGACAGATACGCAGTATTTT. The chain links TRBV29-1 to TRBJ2-3, with TRBD1 as a possible D gene (6 bases). CDR1 is SQVTM and CDR2 is ANQGSEA in the germline V gene. The germline V and J ends were trimmed by 4 bases and 3 bases, with 8 bases remaining between them. This CDR3 comprises 12 residues.

V gene TRBV15 combines with J gene TRBJ2-2; D is unresolved. This CDR3 has 13 amino acids. From germline, CDR1 is LNHNV and CDR2 YYDKDF (reference sequence). V dropped 5 bases and J dropped 6 bases, with 10 bases sitting between them. The CDR3 region is CATSLIRPGELFF. The CDR3 DNA reads TGTGCCACCAGCTTAATACGGCCCGGGGAGCTGTTTTTT.

The rearrangement joins TRBV30 to TRBJ2-7, with 9 bases aligning to TRBD1. CDR1 GTSNPN and CDR2 SVGIG come from the germline V gene (reference sequence). The CDR3 consists of 12 residues. J lost 5 bases, V lost 1 base, and 0 bases had no gene match. The chain's CDR3 is CAWSGTGDEQYF. Written as DNA, the CDR3 is TGTGCCTGGAGTGGGACAGGGGACGAGCAGTACTTC.

J is TRBJ2-7 and V is TRBV29-1, with 12 bases identical to TRBD2. The CDR3 runs 14 residues. Trimming removed 5 bases from V and 7 bases from J; junction bases left unmatched: 9. Germline CDR1 is SQVTM and CDR2 is ANQGSEA. The CDR3 nucleotides read TGCAGCGTTAAGGGTCTAGCGGGAGGGAGGGAGCAGTACTTC. It codes for CSVKGLAGGREQYF.

The chain is built from TRBV12-2 and TRBJ2-1; TRBD2 is the table's D call and was not checked against the DNA. TRBV12-2 is flagged as a pseudogene. The CDR3 is made up of 14 amino acids. The CDR3 sequence is CASRLESGPNEQFF. The CDR3, as DNA: TGTGCAAGTCGCTTAGAGAGCGGGCCCAATGAGCAGTTCTTC.

The J gene is TRBJ2-1, the V gene TRBV5-1; weak D call: TRBD1 (5 bases). The CDR3 contains 12 residues. The V end lost 4 bases, the J end lost 10 bases, and 12 bases lay between the germline ends. Germline assignment: CDR1 SGHRS and CDR2 YFSETQ. This CDR3 is CASSVQGWEQFF. DNA for the CDR3: TGCGCCAGCAGCGTCCAGGGTTGGGAGCAGTTCTTC.

On this clone itself: Other DNA sequences in this specimen translate into the identical CDR3. The V call is TRBV7-2, the J call TRBJ2-7; 8 bases map to TRBD2. The V segment lost 4 bases and the J segment 4 bases; nucleotides outside the gene matches: 6. This CDR3 has 14 amino acids. Germline CDR1 is SGHTA and CDR2 is FQGNSA. The CDR3 nucleotides read TGTGCCAGCAGCTCCTCCGGGACTAGTTACGAGCAGTACTTC. Residues: CASSSSGTSYEQYF.

The count of this clone is one. The gene calls are TRBV7-9 and TRBJ1-1; the match to TRBD1 covers 7 bases. The CDR3 has 15 amino acids. CDR1 is SEHNR and CDR2 is FQNEAQ in the germline V gene (reference sequence). Trimming removed 4 bases from V and 4 bases from J; junction bases left unmatched: 9. Written as DNA, the CDR3 is TGTGCCAGCAGCTACCATCTTACAGGGGTCACTGAAGCTTTCTTT. It translates to CASSYHLTGVTEAFF. Full variable domain (outside the CDR3, taken from reference TRBV7-9 and TRBJ1-1): DTGVSQNPRHKITKRGQNVTFRCDPISEHNRLYWYRQTLGQGPEFLTYFQNEAQLEKSRLLSDRFSAERPKGSFSTLEIQRTEQGDSAMYLCASSYHLTGVTEAFFGQGTRLTVV.

The chain has TRBV6-1 and TRBJ2-7; 8 bases line up with TRBD2. The CDR3 is 15 amino acids. The ends lost 8 bases at V and 4 bases at J; junction bases unmatched: 13. Germline CDR1 and CDR2: MNHNS and SASEGT. CDR3 amino acids: CASQPSGRTWYEQYF. In DNA form, the CDR3 reads TGTGCCAGCCAGCCGAGCGGGAGAACGTGGTACGAGCAGTACTTC.

CDR3 residues: CASSEKRLSGELFF. CDR3 nucleotides: TGTGCCAGCAGTGAGAAGCGATTGAGCGGGGAGCTGTTTTTT. The chain is built from TRBV2 and TRBJ2-2; D remains ambiguous. Germline V lookup: CDR1 SNHLY, CDR2 FYNNEI. Trimming took 3 bases from V and 7 from J, leaving 12 bases between them. The CDR3 totals 14 residues.

The chain joins TRBV5-1 to TRBJ1-1; D gene uncertain. CDR3 length equals 18 residues. Germline CDR1 SGHRS, CDR2 YFSETQ. Trimming took off 0 bases at V and 1 base at J, with 19 bases between the two ends. The CDR3: CASSLARPLSSRNTEAFF. In nucleotides, the CDR3 is TGCGCCAGCAGCTTGGCCCGTCCTCTTTCCTCCCGGAACACTGAAGCTTTCTTT.

V is TRBV23-1 and J is TRBJ2-6, with 7 bases fitting TRBD1. TRBV23-1 is an ORF, and what it does is uncertain. CDR3 length: 16 amino acids. V lost 5 bases, J lost 3 bases, and 7 bases stayed unmatched. CDR3 DNA sequence: TGCGCCAGCAGTACCCCTCCAGGGGGTGGGGCCAACGTCCTGACTTTC. Its protein is CASSTPPGGGANVLTF.

J is TRBJ2-1 and V is TRBV21-1; TRBD1, the D gene given by the table, was not confirmed from the DNA. TRBV21-1 is deemed a pseudogene. The CDR3 extends over 15 amino acids. This CDR3 is CASSKVGQGYNEQFF. The DNA of the CDR3 is TGTGCCAGCAGCAAAGTAGGACAGGGCTACAATGAGCAGTTCTTC.

The rearrangement joins TRBV30 to TRBJ2-1; D may be TRBD2 (5 bases). Germline CDR1 GTSNPN, CDR2 SVGIG (reference sequence). There are 17 residues in the CDR3. V lost 0 bases and J 2 bases, leaving 17 bases between the germline ends. CDR3 sequence reads: CAWSVINWVRAYNEQFF. CDR3 bases: TGTGCCTGGAGTGTAATAAACTGGGTGAGGGCCTACAATGAGCAGTTCTTC.

This sequence joins TRBV6-1 and TRBJ2-3; D may be TRBD1 (7 bases). The CDR3 extends over 15 amino acids. The V end lost 3 bases, the J end lost 3 bases, and 13 bases lay between the germline ends. Germline assignment: CDR1 MNHNS and CDR2 SASEGT. The CDR3 protein is CASSEAGGTTDTQYF. CDR3 DNA sequence: TGTGCCAGCAGTGAGGCAGGGGGGACTACAGATACGCAGTATTTT.

A word on this clone: This specimen includes other DNA sequences encoding the same CDR3. The genes are TRBV5-1 and TRBJ2-7, with D possibly called TRBD1 or TRBD2 (5 bases each). Trimming took 0 bases from V and 0 from J, leaving 10 bases between them. CDR3 length equals 15 residues. Germline lookup yields CDR1 SGHRS and CDR2 YFSETQ. The DNA of the CDR3 is TGCGCCAGCAGCTTGGATGGGGGTAGCTCCTACGAGCAGTACTTC. Residues: CASSLDGGSSYEQYF.

In this sample, this clone turned up a few times. Just one base apart from a much larger clone, this may be a read error. The chain has TRBV11-3 and TRBJ2-1; 7 nucleotides match TRBD1. Germline V gives CDR1 SGHNT, CDR2 YENEEA. J was trimmed by 6 bases and V by 5 bases; bases with no gene match: 1. This CDR3 region has 12 residues. The CDR3 region has the DNA TGTGCCAGCAGCCGACAGGGCAATGAGCAGTTCTTC. Translating gives CASSRQGNEQFF. Full variable domain (outside the CDR3, taken from reference TRBV11-3 and TRBJ2-1): EAGVVQSPRYKIIEKKQPVAFWCNPISGHNTLYWYLQNLGQGPELLIRYENEEAVDDSQLPKDRFSAERLKGVDSTLKIQPAELGDSAVYLCASSRQGNEQFFGPGTRLTVL.

V and J are TRBV7-6 and TRBJ2-1, with TRBD2 matching over 7 bases. The V and J ends lost 6 bases and 5 bases, in that order; junction bases with no gene match: 13. CDR3 length equals 16 residues. Germline assignment: CDR1 SGHVS and CDR2 FNYEAQ. In nucleotides, the CDR3 is TGTGCCAGCAGAAAGAGGTCCTTTGGGGGGGACAATGAGCAGTTCTTC. The encoded protein is CASRKRSFGGDNEQFF.

The gene calls are TRBV13 and TRBJ2-3, with 9 bases lining up with TRBD2. Trimming took 4 bases from V and 4 from J; bases not matched to a gene: 12. Germline lookup yields CDR1 PRHDT and CDR2 FYEKMQ (reference sequence). The CDR3 consists of 17 residues. The CDR3 spells CASSSVGSGRWADTQYF. DNA of the CDR3: TGTGCCAGCAGCTCCGTGGGGAGCGGGAGGTGGGCAGATACGCAGTATTTT.

The J gene is TRBJ1-4, the V gene TRBV29-1; possibly TRBD1 for D (6 bases). CDR1 and CDR2 (germline): SQVTM, ANQGSEA. The CDR3 is 14 amino acids. Trimming removed 6 bases at V and 4 bases at J, with 15 bases between. CDR3 DNA: TGCAGCGTCGAAACAGGGCGGAATAATGAAAAACTGTTTTTT. It translates to CSVETGRNNEKLFF.

The sample holds one count of this clone. The gene calls are TRBV5-1 and TRBJ2-5; 7 nucleotides agree with TRBD2. The CDR3 extends over 17 amino acids. The germline V gene encodes CDR1 SGHRS and CDR2 YFSETQ. V lost 2 bases and J lost 4; bases outside the gene matches: 14. CDR3 sequence: CASSLRSGGGATETQYF. CDR3 coding DNA: TGCGCCAGCAGCTTAAGATCCGGGGGAGGGGCCACAGAGACCCAGTACTTC.

This clone was detected only once. The chain recombines TRBV7-8 with TRBJ2-1; a weak D match, TRBD2 (6 bases). This CDR3 is built from 15 residues. The V end was cut by 0 bases, the J end by 5 bases, with 11 bases between. Per the germline V gene, CDR1 is SGHVS and CDR2 is FQNEAQ. CDR3 in DNA: TGTGCCAGCAGCTTAGCTGGGACTGGGAACAATGAGCAGTTCTTC. Amino acids: CASSLAGTGNNEQFF.

Of note for this clone: Other DNA sequences in the same sample also yield this CDR3. V gene TRBV5-4 combines with J gene TRBJ2-7, with 7 positions matching TRBD2. Germline loops: CDR1 SGHNT, CDR2 YYREEE (reference sequence). This CDR3 has 14 residues. V shed 0 bases and J 3 bases; nucleotides not matched to a gene: 3. CDR3 coding DNA: TGTGCCAGCAGCTTGGCTCGCGGGAGCTACGAGCAGTACTTC. This encodes CASSLARGSYEQYF. Looking up the rest from reference TRBV5-4 and TRBJ2-7 gives the full variable domain: ETGVTQSPTHLIKTRGQQVTLRCSSQSGHNTVSWYQQALGQGPQFIFQYYREEENGRGNFPPRFSGLQFPNYSSELNVNALELDDSALYLCASSLARGSYEQYFGPGTRLTVT.

The chain is built from TRBV19 and TRBJ2-7; D is uncertain. V was trimmed by 3 bases and J by 0 bases, leaving 6 bases between them. The length of the CDR3 is 13 residues. The germline V gene has CDR1 LNHDA and CDR2 SQIVND (reference sequence). The CDR3 DNA sequence: TGTGCCAGTAGTATTCTCTACTCCTACGAGCAGTACTTC. Encoded protein: CASSILYSYEQYF.

V is TRBV5-4 and J is TRBJ1-5; D remains ambiguous. Germline CDR1 is SGHNT and CDR2 is YYREEE (reference sequence). Trimming removed 0 bases from V and 2 bases from J, with 6 bases in between. The length of the CDR3 is 14 residues. CDR3 bases: TGTGCCAGCAGCTTGGGCCAGCGCAATCAGCCCCAGCATTTT. It encodes CASSLGQRNQPQHF.

The chain carries TRBV9 and TRBJ1-1; 7 bases agree with TRBD1. There are 13 residues in the CDR3. The trim removed 4 bases at V and 10 bases at J, leaving 10 bases unmatched. Germline CDR1 SGDLS, CDR2 YYNGEE. DNA for the CDR3: TGTGCCAGCAGCCCCAGACAGGGTAGGCCAGCTTTCTTT. It yields the protein CASSPRQGRPAFF.